This passage covers 25 T cell receptor beta chains from one sample sequenced in a study of cytomegalovirus exposure and HLA in healthy donors. The PCR ran on 60 Vbeta and 13 Jbeta primers. Sequencing used immunoSEQ multiplex PCR; TCRdb keeps in-frame clones, though not all of them. In the table there are some 100,000 clones, approximately 72% of which are singletons. Sequencing was performed on PBMCs. The source of these receptors is a woman between 40 and 50 years old in good health and CMV-seronegative.

The gene calls are TRBV19 and TRBJ2-6; D is unclear. This CDR3 comprises 15 residues. Germline CDR1 is LNHDA and CDR2 is SQIVND (reference sequence). The V and J ends lost 3 bases and 0 bases respectively, with 6 bases between them. CDR3 DNA sequence: TGTGCCAGTAGTATCCTCTCCTCTGGGGCCAACGTCCTGACTTTC. This codes for CASSILSSGANVLTF.

The chain uses TRBV4-3 and TRBJ2-7; D is possibly TRBD1 (7 bases). V shed 2 bases and J shed 6 bases, with 11 bases lying between them. CDR1 LGHNA and CDR2 YSLEER come from the germline V gene. The CDR3 is 13 amino acids. The CDR3 nucleotides read TGCGCCAGCAGCCAACCTCAGGGGGGCGAGCAGTACTTC. This translates into CASSQPQGGEQYF.

The CDR3 DNA reads TGTGCCAGCAGTCAGCCCCCGGGACAGACGTACGAGCAGTACTTC. The encoded protein is CASSQPPGQTYEQYF. The chain joins TRBV6-5 to TRBJ2-7; 7 bases line up with TRBD1. There are 15 residues in the CDR3. Germline CDR1 and CDR2: MNHEY and SVGAGI. With V trimmed by 5 bases and J by 4 bases, 11 bases remained unmatched.

The V call is TRBV28, the J call TRBJ2-5; 7 bases line up with TRBD2. V gave up 5 bases and J gave up 4 bases; unmatched junction bases: 10. Germline CDR1 reads MDHEN; CDR2 reads SYDVKM. There are 15 residues in the CDR3. This CDR3 is CASSTAAGWGETQYF. The CDR3 DNA sequence: TGTGCCAGCAGTACTGCAGCGGGGTGGGGAGAGACCCAGTACTTC.

The chain joins TRBV7-9 to TRBJ2-7; D remains ambiguous. The V gene lost 1 base and the J gene lost 3 bases, with 10 bases spanning the gap. Germline CDR1 is SEHNR and CDR2 is FQNEAQ (reference sequence). The CDR3 is made up of 14 amino acids. The CDR3 loop is CASSLDPSDYEQYF. CDR3 sequence (DNA): TGTGCCAGCAGCTTAGACCCGTCAGACTACGAGCAGTACTTC.

The V call is TRBV28, the J call TRBJ2-3; D is ambiguous. CDR3 size: 12 residues. The V end was cut by 10 bases, the J end by 2 bases, with 10 bases between. The germline V gene encodes CDR1 MDHEN and CDR2 SYDVKM. Here the CDR3 reads CATLDSTDTQYF. The DNA of the CDR3 is TGTGCCACCTTAGATTCCACAGATACGCAGTATTTT.

This chain uses TRBV7-9 with TRBJ1-2; TRBD1 matches 7 bases. With 0 bases clipped from V and 3 bases from J, the junction kept 7 bases outside the gene matches. The CDR3 covers 16 residues. Germline lookup yields CDR1 SEHNR and CDR2 FQNEAQ (reference sequence). The CDR3 bases are TGTGCCAGCAGCTTAGCGGAACGCGACAGGGACTATGGCTACACCTTC. It translates to CASSLAERDRDYGYTF.

The genes are TRBV28 and TRBJ2-5; D may be TRBD2 (6 bases). The end of the DNA is better explained by TRBJ2-7, so the J call may be wrong. The germline gives CDR1 MDHEN, CDR2 SYDVKM. The CDR3 covers 15 residues. CDR3 loop: CASMGREYASYEQYF. The DNA for the CDR3 is TGTGCCAGCATGGGGCGGGAATACGCCTCCTACGAGCAGTACTTC.

J is TRBJ2-3 and V is TRBV29-1; TRBD2 aligns across 14 bases. The length of the CDR3 is 14 residues. Germline V gives CDR1 SQVTM, CDR2 ANQGSEA. With 6 bases clipped from V and 5 bases from J, the junction kept 4 bases outside the gene matches. The CDR3 bases are TGCAGCGTGGAGGGACTAGCGGGAGAAGATACGCAGTATTTT. Its protein is CSVEGLAGEDTQYF.

CDR3 amino acids: CASSFSGGPSYEQYF. CDR3 in DNA: TGTGCCAGCAGCTTTAGCGGGGGCCCTTCCTACGAGCAGTACTTC. The gene calls are TRBV5-4 and TRBJ2-7; 9 bases agree with TRBD2. The CDR3 extends over 15 amino acids. Trimming removed 2 bases from V and 1 base from J; junction bases left unmatched: 4. Germline lookup yields CDR1 SGHNT and CDR2 YYREEE (reference sequence).

The chain combines TRBV10-3 with TRBJ2-7; 8 bases map to TRBD1. Trimming at V came to 2 bases and at J to 5 bases, leaving 8 bases not matched to a gene. The germline gives CDR1 ENHRY, CDR2 SYGVKD. The CDR3 spans 15 residues. CDR3 in amino acids: CAISERAGGQDEQYF. CDR3 nucleotides: TGTGCCATCAGTGAGAGGGCAGGGGGCCAGGACGAGCAGTACTTC.

The CDR3 DNA sequence: TGTGCCAGCAGCAAAGGGGGCCAACAGGGGGGCGAGCAGTTCTTC. Amino acid sequence: CASSKGGQQGGEQFF. The chain is built from TRBV21-1 and TRBJ2-1; TRBD1 reflects the table's D call only, with no check against the DNA. TRBV21-1 is a listed pseudogene. This CDR3 region has 15 residues.

V gene TRBV7-2 combines with J gene TRBJ2-7; 7 bases map to TRBD2. Germline CDR1 SGHTA, CDR2 FQGNSA. This CDR3 spans 14 amino acids. V was clipped by 2 bases and J by 5 bases; unmatched bases: 6. In DNA form, the CDR3 reads TGTGCCAGCAGCTTACCTTTCCGGGGGGACGAGCAGTACTTC. Its protein product is CASSLPFRGDEQYF.

The J gene is TRBJ1-2, the V gene TRBV28; no clear D. The CDR3 spans 12 residues. V shed 3 bases and J shed 5 bases, with 7 bases lying between them. Germline loops: CDR1 MDHEN, CDR2 SYDVKM. CDR3 DNA sequence: TGTGCCAGCAGTTTTTCCACTTATGGCTACACCTTC. It codes for CASSFSTYGYTF.

V and J are TRBV27 and TRBJ2-1; TRBD2 might be the D (7 bases). The germline V and J ends were trimmed by 6 bases and 1 base, with 10 bases remaining between them. This CDR3 spans 14 amino acids. CDR1 and CDR2 (germline): MNHEY, SMNVEV (reference sequence). The DNA of the CDR3 is TGTGCCAGCAGGAGGGGGGGGTCCTACAATGAGCAGTTCTTC. Protein: CASRRGGSYNEQFF.

The chain employs TRBV5-1 and TRBJ2-5, with D hard to call. CDR1 and CDR2 from the germline V gene are SGHRS and YFSETQ. V was trimmed by 6 bases and J by 1 base, leaving 10 bases between them. CDR3 length: 13 amino acids. CDR3 amino acids: CASIPPGQETQYF. The CDR3 coding sequence is TGCGCCAGCATCCCGCCGGGCCAAGAGACCCAGTACTTC.

This chain uses TRBV18 with TRBJ2-5, with 7 nucleotides matching TRBD1. The DNA end is more similar to TRBJ2-7, so the J call may be wrong. This CDR3 comprises 14 residues. Germline loops: CDR1 KGHSH, CDR2 LQKENI. Here the CDR3 DNA reads TGTGCCAGCTCACCTGGGACAGACGCCTACGAGCAGTACTTC. As protein: CASSPGTDAYEQYF.

The rearrangement joins TRBV4-1 to TRBJ2-2; 10 nucleotides align to TRBD2. Germline CDR1 MGHRA, CDR2 YSYEKL. V trimming: 1 base; J trimming: 6 bases; junction bases outside the gene matches: 11. This CDR3 spans 18 amino acids. CDR3 in amino acids: CASSQGRSSGSLAGELFF. The DNA for the CDR3 is TGCGCCAGCAGCCAAGGCAGGTCTAGCGGGAGTTTGGCCGGGGAGCTGTTTTTT.

The rearrangement joins TRBV1 to TRBJ1-5. TRBV1 is described as a pseudogene. This CDR3 has 16 residues. The CDR3 nucleotides are TGCACCAGCAGATCGAGGTGGGGGGGAAGCAATCAGCCCCAGCATTTT. Its translation: CTSRSRWGGSNQPQHF.

The chain recombines TRBV2 with TRBJ1-3; D is undetermined. Trimming shortened V by 7 bases and J by 0 bases, and 10 bases separated the two germline ends. Germline CDR1 and CDR2: SNHLY and FYNNEI. This CDR3 has 14 amino acids. The CDR3 loop reads CASMGGSSGNTIYF. Here the CDR3 DNA reads TGTGCCAGCATGGGAGGGAGCTCTGGAAACACCATATATTTT.

V and J are TRBV7-2 and TRBJ2-7; 8 bases line up with TRBD1. This CDR3 has 15 residues. V lost 1 base, J lost 2 bases, and 4 bases stayed unmatched. The V gene's germline CDR1 is SGHTA and CDR2 FQGNSA. CDR3 coding DNA: TGTGCCAGCAGCTTAGGCGTACAGGGGGCCTACGAGCAGTACTTC. Its protein product is CASSLGVQGAYEQYF.

The J gene is TRBJ1-5, the V gene TRBV30; 11 bases are shared with TRBD1. The V and J ends lost 0 bases and 1 base, in that order; junction bases with no gene match: 8. Germline CDR1 GTSNPN, CDR2 SVGIG (reference sequence). The CDR3 sequence is 18 residues long. The CDR3: CAWSVRWDRGVSNQPQHF. The CDR3 DNA follows: TGTGCCTGGAGTGTACGGTGGGACAGGGGGGTGAGCAATCAGCCCCAGCATTTT.

J is TRBJ1-1 and V is TRBV5-6, with D unclear. Trimming took off 5 bases at V and 0 bases at J, with 11 bases between the two ends. CDR1 is SGHDT and CDR2 is YYEEEE in the germline V gene. The length of the CDR3 is 14 residues. CDR3 region: CASSSGILNTEAFF. The CDR3 DNA reads TGTGCCAGCAGTTCCGGGATATTGAACACTGAAGCTTTCTTT.

V usage is TRBV21-1 and J usage is TRBJ2-4; the table's TRBD2 call for D was not verified on the DNA. TRBV21-1 represents a pseudogene. CDR3 length equals 13 residues. CDR3 residues: CASSKGLLNIQYF. Here the CDR3 DNA reads TGTGCCAGCAGCAAGGGACTTCTAAACATTCAGTACTTC.

The gene calls are TRBV28 and TRBJ1-1; no firm D call. The V gene's germline CDR1 is MDHEN and CDR2 SYDVKM. The V end lost 6 bases, the J end lost 1 base, and 12 bases lay between the germline ends. The CDR3 covers 14 residues. The CDR3 DNA reads TGTGCCAGCAGAACAGCTTCCAGGAACACTGAAGCTTTCTTT. It codes for CASRTASRNTEAFF.